The source of this TCR beta chain is a study of Graves' ophthalmopathy and Graves' hyperthyroidism. Study results and caveats: Most thyroid clonotypes expanded beyond 0.001 frequency were also found in blood.

This clonotype was recorded at least ten times. Its target is unknown. The sequenced template was RNA, covering the TCR beta CDR3 region. In the first round, RT-PCR was carried out with HTBI primers, and a multiplex PCR formed the second round. TCRdb analysed the multiplex PCR reads with MiXCR anew, one entry per CDR3 protein. The sample comprises fewer than 250,000 distinct CDR3 sequences, under 30% of which are singletons, and about 8.2% rests with the top ten. Source material: peripheral blood. The receptor comes from a man aged 45-65 years with Graves' ophthalmopathy.

The CDR3: CASSLASGVTGELFF. The CDR3 nucleotides are TGCGCCAGCAGCTTGGCCTCGGGGGTCACCGGGGAGCTGTTTTTT. The chain carries TRBV5-1 and TRBJ2-2, with D perhaps matching TRBD2 (6 bases). V was pared by 0 bases and J by 4 bases, with 10 bases between. The CDR3 covers 15 residues. CDR1 SGHRS and CDR2 YFSETQ come from the germline V gene.